The 8 T cell receptor beta chains presented below share a single source sample, sequenced in a study of early T cells in non-severe SARS-CoV-2 infection. MiXCR, applied by TCRdb to the 5' RACE reads, yields one record per CDR3 protein. The sample holds roughly 66,000 distinct CDR3 sequences, 9.1% seen once. Material for sequencing was whole blood. Receptor source: an adult who was a healthcare worker with PCR-confirmed SARS-CoV-2 infection or an uninfected control (not recorded which).

This chain links TRBV5-1 with TRBJ2-3; 7 nucleotides line up with TRBD1. V shed 2 bases and J 2 bases; nucleotides not matched to a gene: 2. CDR1 is SGHRS and CDR2 is YFSETQ in the germline V gene. This CDR3 has 14 amino acids. The CDR3 region has the DNA TGCGCCAGCAGCTTACAGGGGTCCACAGATACGCAGTATTTT. Translating it yields CASSLQGSTDTQYF.

This clonotype was counted ten times or more. V usage is TRBV25-1 and J usage is TRBJ2-1, with TRBD1 matching over 9 bases. Germline V gene data show CDR1 as MGHDK and CDR2 as SYGVNS. V lost 2 bases to trimming and J lost 7 bases; unmatched junction nucleotides: 6. This CDR3 is built from 15 residues. The CDR3 DNA sequence: TGTGCCAGCAGTGAACCAACAGGGGGCGAAAATGAGCAGTTCTTC. Protein: CASSEPTGGENEQFF. Full variable domain (rest looked up from reference TRBV25-1 and TRBJ2-1): EADIYQTPRYLVIGTGKKITLECSQTMGHDKMYWYQQDPGMELHLIHYSYGVNSTEKGDLSSESTVSRIRTEHFPLTLESARPSHTSQYLCASSEPTGGENEQFFGPGTRLTVL.

This clonotype was recorded a few times. The gene calls are TRBV3-1 and TRBJ1-6, with TRBD1 as a possible D gene (5 bases). The V gene's germline CDR1 is LGHDT and CDR2 YNNKEL (reference sequence). Trimming removed 5 bases at V and 6 bases at J, with 14 bases between. The CDR3 runs 15 residues. The CDR3 DNA reads as TGTGCCAGCAGCGGTCGGGTGGGGACTAATTCACCCCTCCACTTT. This sequence encodes CASSGRVGTNSPLHF.

This clonotype has ten or more counts. V is TRBV10-3 and J is TRBJ1-5; D ambiguous. This CDR3 is 14 amino acids long. Germline assignment: CDR1 ENHRY and CDR2 SYGVKD. V dropped 10 bases and J dropped 1 base, with 14 bases sitting between them. The CDR3 coding sequence is TGTGCCACTGGAGGTTGGCAAAGCAATCAGCCCCAGCATTTT. Translation gives CATGGWQSNQPQHF.

The gene calls are TRBV20-1 and TRBJ2-1, with D perhaps matching TRBD2 (5 bases). From germline, CDR1 is DFQATT and CDR2 SNEGSKA (reference sequence). The ends were cut back, 2 bases at V and 8 bases at J, with 7 bases in the middle. This CDR3 is built from 11 residues. CDR3 DNA sequence: TGCAGTGCTAGACCGAGGGATGAGCAGTTCTTC. Its translation is CSARPRDEQFF.

The sample holds many counts of this clonotype. CDR3 protein: CASSYSSTLSSYEQYF. The CDR3 nucleotides read TGTGCCAGCAGTTACTCGAGTACCCTAAGCTCCTACGAGCAGTACTTC. The V gene is TRBV6-5, the J gene TRBJ2-7; no reliable D call. V was cut by 0 bases and J by 0 bases, with 12 bases left in between. The CDR3 length is 16 residues. Germline CDR1 MNHEY, CDR2 SVGAGI.

This sequence joins TRBV9 and TRBJ2-1; D may be TRBD2 (6 bases). The V gene's germline CDR1 is SGDLS and CDR2 YYNGEE. This CDR3 region has 15 residues. V gave up 4 bases and J gave up 0 bases, with 11 bases separating them. CDR3 nucleotide sequence: TGTGCCAGCAGCATGGAGGGACTCTCCTACAATGAGCAGTTCTTC. It translates to CASSMEGLSYNEQFF.

The chain recombines TRBV7-3 with TRBJ2-2; D not resolved. CDR3 size: 16 residues. The germline V gene has CDR1 SGHTA and CDR2 FQGTGA. The V and J ends lost 2 bases and 0 bases respectively, with 10 bases between them. CDR3 bases: TGTGCCAGCAGCTTACAAGTGAGCGCGAACACCGGGGAGCTGTTTTTT. Amino acid sequence: CASSLQVSANTGELFF.